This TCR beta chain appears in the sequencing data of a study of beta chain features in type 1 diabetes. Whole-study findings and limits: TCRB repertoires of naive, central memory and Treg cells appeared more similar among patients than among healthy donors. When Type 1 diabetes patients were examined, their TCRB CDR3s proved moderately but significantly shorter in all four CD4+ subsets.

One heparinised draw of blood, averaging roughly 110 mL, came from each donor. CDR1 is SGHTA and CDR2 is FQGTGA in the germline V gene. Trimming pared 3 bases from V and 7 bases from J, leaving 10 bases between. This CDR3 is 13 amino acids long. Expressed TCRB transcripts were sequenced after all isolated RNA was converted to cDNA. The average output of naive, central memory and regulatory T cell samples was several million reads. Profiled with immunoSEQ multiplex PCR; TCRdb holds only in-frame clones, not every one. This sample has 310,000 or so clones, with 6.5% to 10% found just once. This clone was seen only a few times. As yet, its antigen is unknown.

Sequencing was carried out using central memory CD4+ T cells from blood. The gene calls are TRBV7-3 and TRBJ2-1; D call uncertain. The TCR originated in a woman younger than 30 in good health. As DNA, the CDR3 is TGTGCCAGCAGCTTCGAGAGGCAGAATGAGCAGTTCTTC. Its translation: CASSFERQNEQFF.